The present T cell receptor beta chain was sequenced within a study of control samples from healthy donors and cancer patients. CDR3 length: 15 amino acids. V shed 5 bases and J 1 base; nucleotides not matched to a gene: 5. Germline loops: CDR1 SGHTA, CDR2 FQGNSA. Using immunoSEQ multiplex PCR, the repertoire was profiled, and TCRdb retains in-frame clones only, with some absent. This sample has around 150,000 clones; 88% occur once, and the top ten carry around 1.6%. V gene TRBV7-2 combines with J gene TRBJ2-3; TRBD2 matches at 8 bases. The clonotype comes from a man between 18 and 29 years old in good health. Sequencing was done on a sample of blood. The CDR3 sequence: CASSLGGARTDTQYF. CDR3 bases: TGTGCCAGCAGCCTCGGGGGGGCGCGCACAGATACGCAGTATTTT.